These 10 T cell receptor beta chains came from one sample sequenced in a study of T cell clonality in common variable immunodeficiency. Repertoires were generated with immunoSEQ multiplex PCR, while TCRdb's copy carries only in-frame clones and drops some. The sample gives fewer than 65,000 clones, none seen only once, and the top ten clones hold around 0.8%. Specimen: peripheral blood mononuclear cells. Every receptor here comes from a person aged 18 to 70 in good health.

At least ten counts were recorded for this clone. The CDR3 goes on 3 residues after the read ends, and that part is filled in from the germline J gene. The J gene is TRBJ2-1, the V gene TRBV7-2; D is unresolved. Trimming pared 4 bases from V and 6 bases from J, leaving 4 bases between. Germline-derived CDR1 and CDR2 are SGHTA and FQGNSA. The CDR3 sequence is 11 residues long. CDR3 protein: CASSSFNEQFF. The sequenced CDR3 bases are TGTGCCAGCAGCTCATTCAATGAG. Complete variable domain (other parts from reference TRBV7-2 and TRBJ2-1): GAGVSQSPSNKVTEKGKDVELRCDPISGHTALYWYRQSLGQGLEFLIYFQGNSAPDKSGLPSDRFSAERTGGSVSTLTIQRTQQEDSAVYLCASSSFNEQFFGPGTRLTVL.

This clone was seen many times. The junction does not match germline at one end; this may be a read error. The missing CDR3 end, 3 residues past where the read stops, is filled in from the germline J gene. The chain recombines TRBV4-1 with TRBJ2-3; D possibly corresponds to TRBD1 (5 bases). The length of the CDR3 is 16 residues. Germline V gene sequence: CDR1 MGHRA, CDR2 YSYEKL. The CDR3 DNA, read in part, is TGCGCCAGCAGCCAAGGCCAGGGCTTGGGGTCAGACACG. It specifies CASSQGQGLGSDT. The CDR3 reads in full as CASSQGQGLGSDTQYF.

This clone showed up many times. The read falls 3 residues short of the CDR3 end, and the missing part is taken from the germline J gene. The chain is built from TRBV2 and TRBJ2-2; D gene ambiguous. Between the trimmed V and J ends, which lost 4 bases and 1 base, there was a span of 4 bases. Germline CDR1 and CDR2: SNHLY and FYNNEI. CDR3 length: 13 amino acids. CDR3 bases read: TGTGCCAGCAGTGTCTTGAACACCGGGGAG. This translates into CASSVLNTGE. The entire CDR3 sequence reads CASSVLNTGELFF.

The sample holds many counts of this clone. The sequenced fragment ends 3 residues before the CDR3 boundary, so the rest is inferred from the germline J gene. The V gene is TRBV2, the J gene TRBJ2-7; TRBD2 matches at 8 bases. Germline CDR1 SNHLY, CDR2 FYNNEI. The CDR3 is 13 residues long. V trimming: 6 bases; J trimming: 5 bases; junction bases outside the gene matches: 6. Here the CDR3 reads CASRGSGKDEQYF. The CDR3 DNA, read in part, is TGTGCCAGCAGGGGTAGCGGGAAGGACGAG.

As to this clone: The read ends 3 residues before the CDR3 terminus; that terminus is restored from the germline J gene. J is TRBJ2-1 and V is TRBV10-3, with TRBD1 matching over 7 bases. CDR3 size: 16 residues. The V gene end was trimmed by 5 bases and the J gene end by 3 bases; junction bases not matched to a gene: 10. Germline loops: CDR1 ENHRY, CDR2 SYGVKD. Here the CDR3 reads CAISTPGQKNYNEQFF. CDR3 DNA, as far as it was read: TGTGCCATCAGTACCCCGGGACAGAAGAACTACAATGAG.

At least ten counts were recorded for this clone. Read data end 3 residues before the CDR3 end; the end is taken from the germline J gene. The V call is TRBV11-2, the J call TRBJ1-4, with D possibly TRBD1 on 5 matching bases. The CDR3 consists of 15 residues. Trimming removed 6 bases at V and 9 bases at J, with 20 bases between. Germline assignment: CDR1 SGHAT and CDR2 FQNNGV. CDR3 DNA, as far as it was read: TGTGCCAGCAGTCAAGGGCAGGGCGAAGAACAAAAA. Its translation: CASSQGQGEEQK. The CDR3 in full is CASSQGQGEEQKLFF.

The table lists this clone with many counts. The read halts 3 residues ahead of the CDR3 end, with the missing end drawn from the germline J gene. The chain couples TRBV5-4 to TRBJ1-2; no definite D call. This CDR3 spans 14 amino acids. Trimming left V 2 bases short and J 0 bases short, with 8 bases between. Germline V gene sequence: CDR1 SGHNT, CDR2 YYREEE (reference sequence). The CDR3 bases that were read are TGTGCCAGCAGCTTAAGCGGAACTAACTATGGC. The encoded protein is CASSLSGTNYG. The full CDR3 sequence reads CASSLSGTNYGYTF.

This clone has ten or more counts. Coverage ceases 3 residues before the CDR3 finishes, and the germline J gene fills in the end. The chain joins TRBV19 to TRBJ2-5; tentative D call: TRBD2 (6 bases). CDR3 length: 14 residues. V gave up 5 bases and J gave up 5 bases, with 15 bases separating them. Per the germline V gene, CDR1 is LNHDA and CDR2 is SQIVND (reference sequence). CDR3 bases read: TGTGCCAGTAGTGCCTCTCCTAGCGCGGAGACC. Protein product: CASSASPSAET. Given in full, the CDR3 is CASSASPSAETQYF.

This clone was picked up many times. The DNA ends 3 residues before the CDR3 does, and the rest of the CDR3 is filled in from the germline J gene. This chain connects TRBV6-4 to TRBJ2-1; TRBD2 might be the D (6 bases). V shed 2 bases and J shed 7 bases, with 18 bases lying between them. CDR3 length: 16 residues. Looked up from germline, CDR1 is MRHNA and CDR2 is SNTAGT. This chain's CDR3 is CASSDVSGTGGNEQFF. CDR3 DNA, as far as it was read: TGTGCCAGCAGTGACGTCTCCGGGACTGGGGGTAATGAG.

The table lists this clone with a few counts. The read terminates 3 residues before the CDR3 end, so the remaining end is supplied by the germline J gene. The chain employs TRBV7-9 and TRBJ1-2; 9 bases agree with TRBD1. Germline lookup yields CDR1 SEHNR and CDR2 FQNEAQ (reference sequence). The CDR3 runs 15 residues. The sequenced part of the CDR3 DNA is TGTGCCAGCAGCTTAGGACAGGGGGAGGCAGATACC. This gives the protein CASSLGQGEADT. The full CDR3 protein reads CASSLGQGEADTYTF.